Listed here is a single TCR beta chain. This record comes from a study of blood T cell repertoires in COVID-19. Here immunoSEQ multiplex PCR was the method, and the copy in TCRdb shows in-frame clones only, minus some. Here the sample spans about 180,000 clones, roughly 85% being singletons. The TCR was taken from a woman aged 18 to 35 who had recovered from COVID-19. The material sequenced was PBMCs or T cells enriched from blood (not recorded which).

CDR3 region: CASSKDRDLGEQYF. DNA for the CDR3: TGTGCCAGCAGCAAGGACAGGGACCTTGGAGAGCAGTACTTC. The chain carries TRBV6-2 or TRBV6-3 and TRBJ2-7; 8 bases are shared with TRBD1. The CDR3 runs to 14 residues. CDR1 is MNHEY and CDR2 is SVGEGT in the germline V gene. Trimming cost V 6 bases and J 7 bases; bases outside gene matches: 11.